This T cell receptor beta chain derives from a study of human T cells and chemical hapten exposure. The overall study: Patients received weekly diphenylcyclopropenone doses to the scalp throughout the approximately 24-week study. Patients, mostly women, had alopecia areata, alopecia totalis or alopecia universalis. Overall study findings and caveats: Versus controls, expanded TCRs had significantly more large CDR3 similarity clusters. Patch test score was positively correlated with the counts of PT1 expanded TCRs.

Regarding this clonotype: Its antigen remains unknown.

TCRdb re-derived calls from the RACE reads in MiXCR, one entry per CDR3 protein. Here the sample spans 75,000 to 100,000 distinct CDR3 sequences, approximately 9.3% being singletons. The CDR3 extends over 13 amino acids. Time point described: patch test 2, 6 weeks after DPC sensitization. The treatment here: therapeutic diphenylcyclopropenone sensitization with weekly scalp DPC. The sequence was obtained from a woman aged 40 to 50 with alopecia areata. Some clones in this sample may be carry-over from other donors' samples. Sequenced material: whole blood, taken in connection with sensitization to the hapten diphenylcyclopropenone (DPC). V usage is TRBV3-2 and J usage is TRBJ2-1. TRBV3-2 is a pseudogene locus. The DNA of the CDR3 is TGTGCCAGCAGCCAAGGTGTAACTAAAAAGCAGTTCTTC. The encoded protein is CASSQGVTKKQFF.